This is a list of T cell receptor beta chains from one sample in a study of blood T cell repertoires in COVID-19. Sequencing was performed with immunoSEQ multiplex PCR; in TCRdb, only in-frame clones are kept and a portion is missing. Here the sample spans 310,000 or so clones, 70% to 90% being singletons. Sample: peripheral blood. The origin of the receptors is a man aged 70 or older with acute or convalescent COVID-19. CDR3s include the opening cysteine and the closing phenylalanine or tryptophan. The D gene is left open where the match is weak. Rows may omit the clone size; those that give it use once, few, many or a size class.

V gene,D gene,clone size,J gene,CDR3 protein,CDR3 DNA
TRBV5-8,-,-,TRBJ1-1,CASSHGRGAFF,TGTGCCAGCAGCCATGGACGGGGAGCTTTCTTT
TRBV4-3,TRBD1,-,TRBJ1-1,CASSRGTGVNTEAFF,TGCGCCAGCAGCCGAGGGACAGGGGTGAACACTGAAGCTTTCTTT
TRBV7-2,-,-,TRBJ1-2,CASSPTGPYGYTF,TGTGCCAGCAGCCCCACTGGGCCCTATGGCTACACCTTC
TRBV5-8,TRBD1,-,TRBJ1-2,CASTWGTGSYTF,TGTGCCAGCACTTGGGGGACAGGGAGCTACACCTTC
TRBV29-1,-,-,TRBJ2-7,CSVETGTYEQYF,TGCAGCGTTGAAACAGGGACCTACGAGCAGTACTTC
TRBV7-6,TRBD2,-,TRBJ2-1,CASSSSGGYNEQFF,TGTGCCAGCAGCTCTAGCGGGGGGTACAATGAGCAGTTCTTC
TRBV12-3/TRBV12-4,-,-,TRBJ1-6,CATNGLNNSPLHF,TGTGCCACCAACGGACTGAATAATTCACCCCTCCACTTT
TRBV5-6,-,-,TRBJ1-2,CASSVPGGAKNGYTF,TGTGCCAGCAGCGTACCTGGAGGGGCTAAGAATGGCTACACCTTC
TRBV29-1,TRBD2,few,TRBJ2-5,CSAAPSGTMAQYF,TGCAGCGCCGCCCCTAGCGGGACCATGGCCCAGTACTTC
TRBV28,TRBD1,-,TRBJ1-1,CASSLPAWTGRNTEAFF,TGTGCCAGCAGTTTACCCGCCTGGACAGGGAGGAACACTGAAGCTTTCTTT
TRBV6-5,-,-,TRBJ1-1,CASSYGVGGYTEAFF,TGTGCCAGCAGTTACGGCGTCGGGGGGTACACTGAAGCTTTCTTT
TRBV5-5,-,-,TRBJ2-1,CASSLTIRDNEQFF,TGTGCCAGCAGCTTGACCATTCGGGACAATGAGCAGTTCTTC
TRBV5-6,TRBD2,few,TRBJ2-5,CASSHQAGGGETQYF,TGTGCCAGCAGCCACCAAGCGGGAGGAGGAGAGACCCAGTACTTC
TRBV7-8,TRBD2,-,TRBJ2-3,CASSLAAGGLTDTQYF,TGTGCCAGCAGCTTAGCTGCGGGGGGTTTGACAGATACGCAGTATTTT
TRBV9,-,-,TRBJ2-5,CASSVNTGRETQYF,TGTGCCAGCAGCGTAAATACAGGGCGGGAGACCCAGTACTTC
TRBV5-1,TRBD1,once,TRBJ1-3,CASKQGAFSGNTIYF,TGCGCCAGTAAACAGGGGGCGTTCAGTGGAAACACCATATATTTT
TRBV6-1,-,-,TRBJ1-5,CASSDGGNNQPQHF,TGTGCCAGCAGTGACGGGGGGAACAATCAGCCCCAGCATTTT
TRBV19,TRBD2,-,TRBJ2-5,CASSDGLAVQETQYF,TGTGCCAGTAGCGACGGACTAGCGGTACAAGAGACCCAGTACTTC
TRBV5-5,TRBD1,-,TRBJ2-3,CASSLGSGQGTDTQYF,TGTGCCAGCAGCTTGGGGTCGGGACAGGGGACAGATACGCAGTATTTT
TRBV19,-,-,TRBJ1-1,CASSSTVNTEAFF,TGTGCCAGTAGTAGCACAGTCAACACTGAAGCTTTCTTT
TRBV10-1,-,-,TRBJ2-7,CASSAHRTYEQYF,TGCGCCAGCAGTGCCCACAGAACCTACGAGCAGTACTTC
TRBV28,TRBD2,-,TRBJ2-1,CASSSLGTRPFLSSYNEQFF,TGTGCCAGCAGTTCCCTTGGGACTAGGCCTTTCCTTAGCTCCTACAATGAGCAGTTCTTC
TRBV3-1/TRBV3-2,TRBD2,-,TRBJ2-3,CASSPAGTSVTDTQYF,TGTGCCAGCAGCCCGGCCGGGACTAGCGTCACAGATACGCAGTATTTT
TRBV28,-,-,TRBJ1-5,CASGLPGHSNQPQHF,TGTGCCAGCGGCCTCCCAGGGCATAGCAATCAGCCCCAGCATTTT
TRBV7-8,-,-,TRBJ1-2,CASSRSEVYGYTF,TGTGCCAGCAGCCGCAGTGAAGTCTATGGCTACACCTTC
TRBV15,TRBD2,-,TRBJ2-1,CATSRRGGTSGGNEQFF,TGTGCCACCAGCAGACGAGGTGGGACTAGCGGGGGGAATGAGCAGTTCTTC
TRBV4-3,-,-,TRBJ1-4,CASSQWGPGTNEKLFF,TGCGCCAGCAGCCAATGGGGGCCGGGAACTAATGAAAAACTGTTTTTT
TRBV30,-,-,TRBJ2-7,CAWGIGTGGFGQYF,TGTGCCTGGGGTATCGGGACTGGAGGGTTTGGGCAGTACTTC
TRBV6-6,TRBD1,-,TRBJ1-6,CASSSRQGNNSPLHF,TGTGCCAGCAGTTCAAGACAGGGGAATAATTCACCCCTCCACTTT
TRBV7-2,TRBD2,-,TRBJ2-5,CASSLQTRGGQETQYF,TGTGCCAGCAGCCTCCAGACTCGGGGGGGCCAAGAGACCCAGTACTTC
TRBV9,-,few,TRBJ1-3,CASSDRVSGNTIYF,TGTGCCAGCAGCGACAGGGTTTCTGGAAACACCATATATTTT
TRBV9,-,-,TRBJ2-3,CASSVRSNTDTQYF,TGTGCCAGCAGCGTTCGGAGCAACACAGATACGCAGTATTTT
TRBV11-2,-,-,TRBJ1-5,CASSLGAGNLYQPQHF,TGTGCCAGCAGCTTAGGCGCCGGGAACTTGTATCAGCCCCAGCATTTT
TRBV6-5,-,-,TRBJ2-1,CASCYSYNEQFF,TGTGCCAGTTGTTACTCCTACAATGAGCAGTTCTTC
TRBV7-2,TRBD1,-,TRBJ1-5,CASSRKDRGVNQPQHF,TGTGCCAGCAGCCGTAAGGACAGGGGCGTCAATCAGCCCCAGCATTTT
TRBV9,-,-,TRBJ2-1,CASSVDGLRGSYNEQFF,TGTGCCAGCAGCGTAGATGGCCTCAGGGGTTCCTACAATGAGCAGTTCTTC
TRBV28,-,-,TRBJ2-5,CASSSSQGRETQYF,TGTGCCAGCAGTTCATCACAGGGTCGGGAGACCCAGTACTTC
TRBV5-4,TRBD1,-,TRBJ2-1,CASSPDRYRQFF,TGTGCCAGCAGTCCGGACAGGTATAGGCAGTTCTTC
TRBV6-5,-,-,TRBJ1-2,CASSPGVANYGYTF,TGTGCCAGCAGCCCCGGGGTTGCGAACTATGGCTACACCTTC
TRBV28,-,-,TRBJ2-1,CASWGRYNEQFF,TGTGCCAGCTGGGGCCGATACAATGAGCAGTTCTTC
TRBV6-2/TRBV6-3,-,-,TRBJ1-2,CASSYKSPLRDYGYTF,TGTGCCAGCAGTTATAAGTCGCCCTTGAGGGACTATGGCTACACCTTC
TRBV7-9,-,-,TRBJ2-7,CASSLDSNLRATSPYEQYF,TGTGCCAGCAGCTTGGACTCGAATCTACGGGCTACAAGTCCCTACGAGCAGTACTTC
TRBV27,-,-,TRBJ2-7,CATRTRAGEQYF,TGTGCCACCCGAACACGGGCGGGGGAGCAGTACTTC
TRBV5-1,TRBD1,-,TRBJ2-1,CASSLGGTGGSRFF,TGCGCCAGCAGCTTGGGCGGGACAGGGGGCTCAAGGTTCTTC
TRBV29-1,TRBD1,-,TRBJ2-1,CSVASGQDYNEQFF,TGCAGCGTTGCCAGTGGACAGGATTACAATGAGCAGTTCTTC
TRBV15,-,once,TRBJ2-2,CATSRAAVAGTGELFF,TGTGCCACCAGCAGAGCTGCGGTTGCGGGCACCGGGGAGCTGTTTTTT
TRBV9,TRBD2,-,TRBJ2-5,CASSVGLAGGLQETQYF,TGTGCCAGCAGCGTAGGACTAGCGGGGGGACTGCAAGAGACCCAGTACTTC
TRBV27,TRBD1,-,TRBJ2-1,CASSFNRGKSYNEQFF,TGTGCCAGCAGTTTTAACAGGGGTAAATCCTACAATGAGCAGTTCTTC
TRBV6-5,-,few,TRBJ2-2,CASKESNTGELFF,TGTGCCAGCAAGGAGTCCAACACCGGGGAGCTGTTTTTT
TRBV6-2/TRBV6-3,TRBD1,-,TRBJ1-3,CASSYSRRTGVRSYSGNTIYF,TGTGCCAGCAGTTACTCGAGGAGGACAGGGGTGCGCAGCTACTCTGGAAACACCATATATTTT
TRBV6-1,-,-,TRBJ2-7,CASSFRAASEIRQYF,TGTGCCAGCAGTTTTCGGGCGGCTAGCGAAATAAGGCAGTACTTC
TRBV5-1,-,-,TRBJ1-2,CASSQGGGPSYGYTF,TGCGCCAGCAGCCAGGGCGGGGGACCGTCCTATGGCTACACCTTC
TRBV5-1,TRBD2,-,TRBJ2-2,CASSLPVAGGPGELFF,TGCGCCAGCAGCTTGCCGGTAGCGGGAGGTCCCGGGGAGCTGTTTTTT
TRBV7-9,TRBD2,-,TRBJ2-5,CASSRTSSETQYF,TGTGCCAGCAGCCGGACTAGCTCCGAGACCCAGTACTTC
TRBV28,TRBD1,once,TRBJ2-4,CASSHYRGTAKNIQYF,TGTGCCAGCAGTCACTACAGGGGAACAGCCAAAAACATTCAGTACTTC